Listed here is a single T cell receptor beta chain. Trimming shortened V by 5 bases and J by 0 bases, and 17 bases separated the two germline ends. The CDR3 is made up of 16 amino acids. Germline V gives CDR1 SGHTA, CDR2 FQGNSA. This specimen belongs to a study of T cells after yellow fever vaccination. Study information: Fractions low in cell number were prepared with SMART-Seq v4 Ultra Low Input.

TCRdb reprocessed the 5' RACE reads with MiXCR, giving one entry per CDR3 protein. Of hundreds of thousands of distinct CDR3 sequences detected, 21% appear once; the ten largest clones hold approximately 16%. The gene calls are TRBV7-2 and TRBJ2-7, with D possibly matching TRBD2 (6 bases). The receptor comes from a man younger than 30 who received the YFV17D yellow fever vaccine. This specimen was PBMCs, taken more than 20 days after the first yellow fever vaccination. This CDR3 reads CASSPSVGLSSYEQYF. DNA for the CDR3: TGTGCCAGCAGCCCCTCTGTGGGACTGAGCTCCTACGAGCAGTACTTC. Looking up the rest from reference TRBV7-2 and TRBJ2-7 gives the full variable domain: GAGVSQSPSNKVTEKGKDVELRCDPISGHTALYWYRQSLGQGLEFLIYFQGNSAPDKSGLPSDRFSAERTGGSVSTLTIQRTQQEDSAVYLCASSPSVGLSSYEQYFGPGTRLTVT.